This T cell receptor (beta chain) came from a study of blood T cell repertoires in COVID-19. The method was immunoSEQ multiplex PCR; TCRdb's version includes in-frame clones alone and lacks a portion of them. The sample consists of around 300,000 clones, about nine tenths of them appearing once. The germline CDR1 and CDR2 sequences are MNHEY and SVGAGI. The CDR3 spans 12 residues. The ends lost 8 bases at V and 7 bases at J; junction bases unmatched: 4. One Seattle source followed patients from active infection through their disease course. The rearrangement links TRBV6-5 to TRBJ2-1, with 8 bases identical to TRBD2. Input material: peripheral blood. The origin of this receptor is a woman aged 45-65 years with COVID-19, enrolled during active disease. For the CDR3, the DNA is TGTGCCAGCCGAAGCGGGAGTAATGAGCAGTTCTTC. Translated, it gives CASRSGSNEQFF.